This T cell receptor (beta chain) was observed in a study of cytomegalovirus exposure and HLA in healthy donors. Vbeta (60) and Jbeta (13) primers were used in the PCR. Generated by immunoSEQ multiplex PCR, the TCRdb table keeps only in-frame clones and is missing some. This table has 200,000 or so clones, 80% to 85% appearing once. This clone was counted once. Antigen specificity is unknown. The germline V gene has CDR1 SNHLY and CDR2 FYNNEI. This CDR3 region has 13 residues. V shed 8 bases, J shed 4 bases, and the junction held 4 bases outside the gene matches. Study-wide points: In a later analysis, V- and J-gene trimming of beta chains associated with a DCLRE1C missense variant, replicated independently.

The TCR sequence derives from a boy under 18 in good health and CMV-seronegative. The chain combines TRBV2 with TRBJ2-2, with 7 bases fitting TRBD2. The sequencing input was PBMCs. For the CDR3, the DNA is TGTGCCAGCCGACTAGCTGGCACCGGGGAGCTGTTTTTT. Translation gives CASRLAGTGELFF. Together with reference TRBV2 and TRBJ2-2, the CDR3 gives the full variable domain: EPEVTQTPSHQVTQMGQEVILRCVPISNHLYFYWYRQILGQKVEFLVSFYNNEISEKSEIFDDQFSVERPDGSNFTLKIRSTKLEDSAMYFCASRLAGTGELFFGEGSRLTVL.